This entry features one T cell receptor (beta chain) sequence. It has no known antigen specificity. There are no base qualities to consult, and no much larger clone falls within one base. The sample comes from a study of blood T cells in healthy people across ages (dated by TCRdb to the mid-2010s). Notes on the research overall: In model experiments, roughly one uniquely barcoded TCR beta cDNA molecule per two T cells was captured by template switching. To track age-related changes in TCR beta repertoire diversity, the study relied on deep sequencing normalized with unique cDNA molecular identifiers. The donors were split into four age groups: young (average about 16 years), middle-aged (about 40), aged (around 67) and long-lived (approximately 80). Two additional independent replicas of 1 million unique cDNA reads from the same blood draw were analyzed for two donors (one aged 18 to 30 and one aged 80 or older). To avoid experimental bias, donors of different ages were randomly spread across the sequencing lanes. General study outcomes and caveats: A strong correlation was found between observed TCR beta diversity and the percentage of naive T cells measured by flow cytometry. Compared with the aged group, more naive CD4+ T cells, fewer expanded clones and increased TCR diversity were shown by the long-lived group, suggesting age selection. The CMV infection status of donors was not known, potentially confounding age-related changes in expanded clonotypes. Observed TCR beta diversity per million T cells fell roughly linearly with age, and a significant reduction was already apparent by age roughly 40. Estimates of total diversity from one million sequenced T cells were regarded as lower bounds and underestimates. Bulk unsorted PBMC profiling prevented conclusive comparison of naive and antigen-experienced compartments.

To prepare the library, 5' RACE was applied. Reads for this sample came from an Illumina HiSeq 2500. A second about 6 to 11 cycle PCR used a sample-barcoded 5' primer and a J-beta primer mix. A template-switch 5' adaptor carrying 12 random nucleotides introduced a unique molecular identifier onto each TCR beta cDNA molecule. At least 3 million CDR3-containing paired-end reads were obtained from each sample. First-strand cDNA was synthesized from all RNA with the Mint cDNA synthesis kit, primed by a TRBC-specific oligonucleotide. After uracil-DNA glycosylase treatment, a first 18-cycle PCR used universal primers M1SS and BC2_uni_R on all cDNA. In the original analysis: Each sample was normalized by randomly selecting 1 million high-quality reads, each carrying a distinct molecular identifier. Reads with shared molecular identifiers were discarded instead of being binned into consensus sequences. MiTCR, set to a Q25 quality threshold and the strictest error-elimination algorithm, was used for CDR3 identification, clonotype clustering and error correction. A nonparametric unseen species model using Euler transformation provided a lower-bound estimate of total TCR beta diversity. TCRdb reprocessing: public reads trimmed at Q25 with fastp, clones called with MiXCR, in-frame beta chains kept. A single entry per CDR3 protein holds the most common genes and DNA from its merged rows. These V and J calls derive from TCRdb rather than the authors' analysis. Within this sample are around 800,000 distinct CDR3 sequences, with 40% to 65% of them counted one time only. The ten largest clones add up to about 38% of the sample.

Systemically healthy Caucasian individuals from Russia, 39 in total and aged roughly 6 to 100 years, were included as donors. Roughly 10 milliliters of peripheral blood were drawn from each donor into EDTA-treated Vacutainer tubes. Ficoll-Paque density-gradient centrifugation was used to isolate PBMCs, with at least 6.5 million per sample. Trizol reagent was used to extract total RNA from PBMCs, with at least 5 micrograms per sample. For every donor, an aliquot of PBMCs went through flow cytometry to measure the percentages of naive CD45RAhigh/CD27high T cells. The cysteine opens and the phenylalanine closes a CDR3 of 15 amino acids. Only the CDR3 part of the read is kept: 45 bases, read in frame from the first base. Via the germline V gene, CDR1 is SGHDT and CDR2 YYEEEE. V drops 2 bases and J drops 3 bases, leaving 14 bases in between.

The TCR originated in an older man in good health. The specimen sequenced was blood. The chain is made from TRBV5-6 and TRBJ1-2; the D gene is possibly TRBD1, with 5 bases matching. The bases read TGTGCCAGCAGCTTTTTCGGCAGGGACGACTATGGCTACACCTTC. It codes for CASSFFGRDDYGYTF.